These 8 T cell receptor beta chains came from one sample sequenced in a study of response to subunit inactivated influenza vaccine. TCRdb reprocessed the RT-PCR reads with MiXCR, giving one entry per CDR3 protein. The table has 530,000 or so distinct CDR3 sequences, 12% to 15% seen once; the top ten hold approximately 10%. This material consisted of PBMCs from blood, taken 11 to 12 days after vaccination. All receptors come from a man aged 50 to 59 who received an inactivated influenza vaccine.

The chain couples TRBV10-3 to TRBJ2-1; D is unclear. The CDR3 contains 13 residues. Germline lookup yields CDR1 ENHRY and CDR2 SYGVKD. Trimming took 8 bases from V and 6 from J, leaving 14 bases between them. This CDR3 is CAIARYSGNEQFF. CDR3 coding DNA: TGTGCCATCGCCCGATACAGTGGCAATGAGCAGTTCTTC.

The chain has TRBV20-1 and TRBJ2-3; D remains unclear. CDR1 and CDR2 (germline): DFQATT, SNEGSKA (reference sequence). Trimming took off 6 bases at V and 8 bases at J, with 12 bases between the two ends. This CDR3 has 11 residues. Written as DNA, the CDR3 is TGCAGTGCCCCAGAGACGGGTACGCAGTATTTT. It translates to CSAPETGTQYF.

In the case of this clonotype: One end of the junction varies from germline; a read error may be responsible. The CDR3 DNA reads TGTACCAGCAGCACCGGGGCGGGAGGGGGCCAAGAGACCCAGTACTTC. Protein: CTSSTGAGGGQETQYF. This chain connects TRBV4-2 to TRBJ2-5; 9 bases agree with TRBD2. The germline V gene encodes CDR1 LGHNA and CDR2 YNFKEQ. The CDR3 contains 16 residues.

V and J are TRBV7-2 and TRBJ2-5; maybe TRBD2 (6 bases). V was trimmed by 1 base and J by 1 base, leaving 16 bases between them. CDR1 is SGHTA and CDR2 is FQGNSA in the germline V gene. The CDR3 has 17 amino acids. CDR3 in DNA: TGTGCCAGCAGCTTAGTCGGGAGAGGGGCATCCCAAGAGACCCAGTACTTC. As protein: CASSLVGRGASQETQYF.

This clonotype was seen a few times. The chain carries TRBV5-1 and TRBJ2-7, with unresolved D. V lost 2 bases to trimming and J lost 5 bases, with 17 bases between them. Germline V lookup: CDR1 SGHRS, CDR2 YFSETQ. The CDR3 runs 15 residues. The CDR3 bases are TGCGCCAGCAGCTTAGAACAGTCTGGGGTTAACGAGCAGTACTTC. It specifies CASSLEQSGVNEQYF.

Here the CDR3 DNA reads TGTGCCAGCAGCCCAGGGACAGGGGTGAATGAGCAGTTCTTC. Translating gives CASSPGTGVNEQFF. This chain links TRBV7-9 with TRBJ2-1; 10 nucleotides align to TRBD1. Unmatched junction bases numbered 5, after V lost 5 bases and J lost 7 bases. The CDR3 spans 14 residues. Germline CDR1 is SEHNR and CDR2 is FQNEAQ (reference sequence).

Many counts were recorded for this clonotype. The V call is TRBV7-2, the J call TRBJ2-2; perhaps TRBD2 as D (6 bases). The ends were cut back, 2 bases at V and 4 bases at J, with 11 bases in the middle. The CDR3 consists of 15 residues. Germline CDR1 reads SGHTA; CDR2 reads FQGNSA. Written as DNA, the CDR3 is TGTGCCAGCAGCTTATCGGGGGTTGGCACCGGGGAGCTGTTTTTT. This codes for CASSLSGVGTGELFF.

This CDR3 reads CASSQDLAGTNNEQFF. CDR3 in DNA: TGCGCCAGCAGCCAAGATTTAGCGGGGACGAACAATGAGCAGTTCTTC. The chain is built from TRBV4-3 and TRBJ2-1; 8 nucleotides match TRBD2. The CDR3 is made up of 16 amino acids. Losses at the gene ends were 0 bases for V and 5 bases for J; bases not matched to a gene: 6. The V gene's germline CDR1 is LGHNA and CDR2 YSLEER.